This entry concerns a single TCR beta chain. A second roughly 7 to 11 cycle PCR used barcoded and J-beta primers. Each CDR3 protein gets one entry after TCRdb re-called the 5' RACE reads with MiXCR. The sample records some 900,000 distinct CDR3 sequences, about 28% being singletons. The record originates from a study of blood T cells in healthy people across ages. About the research overall: T cells yielded about one barcoded beta molecule per two cells through template switching.

Germline V lookup: CDR1 DFQATT, CDR2 SNEGSKA (reference sequence). The V and J ends lost 0 bases and 2 bases respectively, with 2 bases between them. This CDR3 has 13 amino acids. The V call is TRBV20-1, the J call TRBJ1-6; D is unclear. Specimen: blood. The sequence came from a woman older than 75 in good health. CDR3 sequence (DNA): TGCAGTGCTAGAGATCCCTATAATTCACCCCTCCACTTT. Encoded protein: CSARDPYNSPLHF.